The present T cell receptor (beta chain) was sequenced within a study of blood T cell repertoires in COVID-19. Only a few counts were recorded for this clone. This CDR3 comprises 13 residues. CDR1 and CDR2 from the germline V gene are SGHTA and FQGNSA. V lost 4 bases and J lost 5, with 12 bases in between. The assay was immunoSEQ multiplex PCR, and TCRdb's table has in-frame clones only and misses some. The sample contains just over 200,000 clones, roughly 80% of which appear only once. Sequenced material: peripheral blood. The origin of this receptor is an older woman with acute or convalescent COVID-19. V usage is TRBV7-2 and J usage is TRBJ2-7; D not resolved. The CDR3 sequence is CASSSFTRDEQYF. Here the CDR3 DNA reads TGTGCCAGCAGCTCCTTTACCCGGGACGAGCAGTACTTC.